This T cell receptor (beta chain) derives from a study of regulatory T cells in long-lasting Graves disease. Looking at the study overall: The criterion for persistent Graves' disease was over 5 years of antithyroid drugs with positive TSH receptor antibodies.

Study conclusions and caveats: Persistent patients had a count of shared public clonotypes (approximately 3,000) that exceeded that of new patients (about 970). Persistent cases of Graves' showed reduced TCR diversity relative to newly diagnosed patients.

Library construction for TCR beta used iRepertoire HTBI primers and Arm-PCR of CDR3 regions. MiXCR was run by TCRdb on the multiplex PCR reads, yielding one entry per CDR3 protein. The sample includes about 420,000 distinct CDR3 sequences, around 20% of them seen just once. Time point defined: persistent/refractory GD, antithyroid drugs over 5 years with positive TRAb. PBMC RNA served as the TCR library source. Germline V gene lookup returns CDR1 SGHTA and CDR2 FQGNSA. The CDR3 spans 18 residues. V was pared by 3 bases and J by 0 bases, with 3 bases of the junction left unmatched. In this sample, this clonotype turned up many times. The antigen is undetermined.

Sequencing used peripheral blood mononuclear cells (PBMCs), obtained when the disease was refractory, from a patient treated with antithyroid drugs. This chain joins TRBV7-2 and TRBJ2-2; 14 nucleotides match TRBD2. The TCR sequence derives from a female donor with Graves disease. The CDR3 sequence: CASSLRLAGGANTGELFF. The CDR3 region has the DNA TGTGCCAGCAGCTTGCGACTAGCGGGAGGGGCGAACACCGGGGAGCTGTTTTTT.